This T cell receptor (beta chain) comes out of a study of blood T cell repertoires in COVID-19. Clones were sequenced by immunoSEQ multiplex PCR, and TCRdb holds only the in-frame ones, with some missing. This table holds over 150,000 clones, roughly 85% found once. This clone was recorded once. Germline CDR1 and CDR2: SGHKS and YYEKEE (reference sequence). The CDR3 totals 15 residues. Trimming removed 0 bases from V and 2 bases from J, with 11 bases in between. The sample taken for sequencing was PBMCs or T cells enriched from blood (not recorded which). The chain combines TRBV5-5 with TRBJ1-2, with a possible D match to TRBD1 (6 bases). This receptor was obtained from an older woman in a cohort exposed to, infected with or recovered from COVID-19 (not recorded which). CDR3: CASSLELDRNYGYTF. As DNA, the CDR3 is TGTGCCAGCAGCTTGGAACTGGACAGAAACTATGGCTACACCTTC.